Each of the 14 T cell receptor beta chains below was sequenced from the same sample in a study of radiotherapy plus CTLA-4 blockade in lung cancer. Produced via immunoSEQ multiplex PCR; TCRdb's table is partial and in-frame only. The repertoire holds 75,000 to 80,000 clones, with approximately 86% as singletons. The sample here was peripheral blood, taken from a patient treated with radiotherapy plus ipilimumab. These receptors were collected from a human donor with non-small cell lung cancer who had stable disease on radiotherapy plus ipilimumab.

This clone was seen more than once but under ten times. V gene TRBV5-8 combines with J gene TRBJ2-3; 8 bases align to TRBD1. CDR1 SGHTS and CDR2 YDEGEE come from the germline V gene. This CDR3 is 13 amino acids long. Trimming removed 6 bases from V and 4 bases from J; junction bases left unmatched: 4. The CDR3 protein is CASNRGIADTQYF. The CDR3 nucleotides are TGTGCCAGCAACAGGGGGATTGCAGATACGCAGTATTTT. The full variable domain, in which reference TRBV5-8 and TRBJ2-3 provide the parts outside the CDR3, is EAGVTQSPTHLIKTRGQQATLRCSPISGHTSVYWYQQALGLGLQFLLWYDEGEERNRGNFPPRFSGRQFPNYSSELNVNALELEDSALYLCASNRGIADTQYFGPGTRLTVL.

The chain combines TRBV9 with TRBJ2-3; D might be TRBD1 (5 bases). V was cut by 0 bases and J by 1 base, with 18 bases left in between. The CDR3 is made up of 18 amino acids. Germline V CDR1 and CDR2: SGDLS, YYNGEE. The CDR3 region is CASSVAGWPKRGTDTQYF. DNA for the CDR3: TGTGCCAGCAGCGTAGCAGGGTGGCCAAAGCGAGGCACAGATACGCAGTATTTT.

The rearrangement links TRBV2 to TRBJ2-7; D gene uncertain. V gave up 7 bases and J gave up 4 bases, with 8 bases separating them. Per germline, CDR1 SNHLY and CDR2 FYNNEI. The CDR3 covers 11 residues. The CDR3 sequence is CASNNGYEQYF. In DNA, the CDR3 is TGTGCCAGCAATAACGGGTACGAGCAGTACTTC.

This clone was observed a handful of times. The chain employs TRBV27 and TRBJ1-4; TRBD1 matches 10 bases. Germline lookup yields CDR1 MNHEY and CDR2 SMNVEV (reference sequence). The V gene end was trimmed by 5 bases and the J gene end by 1 base; junction bases not matched to a gene: 7. The CDR3 sequence is 17 residues long. DNA for the CDR3: TGTGCCAGCAGTCCATGGACAGGGGGGGGAACTAATGAAAAACTGTTTTTT. As protein: CASSPWTGGGTNEKLFF.

This clone showed up just once. This chain connects TRBV18 to TRBJ2-1; D could derive from TRBD1 or TRBD2 (5 bases each). V gave up 1 base and J gave up 6 bases, with 7 bases separating them. This CDR3 spans 13 amino acids. CDR1 is KGHSH, CDR2 LQKENI, per germline. The CDR3 nucleotides read TGTGCCAGCTCACCACGGGGGATCAATGAGCAGTTCTTC. Translated, it gives CASSPRGINEQFF.

The rearrangement uses TRBV6-4 and TRBJ2-4; D gene ambiguous. Germline loops: CDR1 MRHNA, CDR2 SNTAGT. The CDR3 is 14 amino acids. V lost 5 bases and J lost 5, with 13 bases in between. In DNA form, the CDR3 reads TGTGCCAGCAGTCCCAGACCCGCCGAAAACATTCAGTACTTC. Translating it yields CASSPRPAENIQYF.

This clone was recorded only once. V and J are TRBV7-3 and TRBJ2-2; 7 nucleotides match TRBD1. Germline V gene data show CDR1 as SGHTA and CDR2 as FQGTGA. V gave up 6 bases and J gave up 2 bases; unmatched junction bases: 6. There are 15 residues in the CDR3. CDR3 sequence: CASRAGTANTGELFF. CDR3 coding DNA: TGTGCCAGCAGAGCCGGGACAGCCAACACCGGGGAGCTGTTTTTT.

This clone showed up just once. This chain links TRBV6-5 with TRBJ1-1, with D perhaps TRBD1 (6 bases). The CDR3 spans 14 residues. Trimming cost V 5 bases and J 6 bases, with 16 bases left between them. Germline-derived CDR1 and CDR2 are MNHEY and SVGAGI. The CDR3 DNA reads TGTGCCAGCAGTAAACAGGGTGGTAGGGCTGAAGCTTTCTTT. Its translation: CASSKQGGRAEAFF.

The CDR3 nucleotides read TGCGCCAGCAGCCAAGAGGCGAACTACGAGCAGTACTTC. Translating it yields CASSQEANYEQYF. The chain couples TRBV4-1 to TRBJ2-7; D uncertain. Germline CDR1 is MGHRA and CDR2 is YSYEKL. Trimming shortened V by 0 bases and J by 3 bases, and 6 bases separated the two germline ends. The CDR3 consists of 13 residues.

There are a few counts of this clone. The V and J genes are TRBV7-3 and TRBJ2-2; TRBD1 might be the D (6 bases). The length of the CDR3 is 16 residues. Germline lookup yields CDR1 SGHTA and CDR2 FQGTGA. Trimming cost V 5 bases and J 7 bases, with 20 bases left between them. The CDR3 DNA follows: TGTGCCAGCAGCACCGCGACAGGCACGATAGGCGGGGAGCTGTTTTTT. Its translation: CASSTATGTIGGELFF.

The chain has TRBV5-1 and TRBJ2-4; TRBD2 might be the D (6 bases). Germline assignment: CDR1 SGHRS and CDR2 YFSETQ. V lost 0 bases and J lost 0, with 16 bases in between. The CDR3 contains 18 residues. CDR3 sequence reads: CASSLGGDPSLAKNIQYF. The CDR3 coding sequence is TGCGCCAGCAGCTTGGGGGGGGATCCCAGCCTAGCCAAAAACATTCAGTACTTC.

CDR3: CASSPGPHEAFF. DNA for the CDR3: TGTGCCAGCAGCCCGGGACCGCATGAAGCTTTCTTT. This chain connects TRBV7-8 to TRBJ1-1, with a possible D match to TRBD1 (5 bases). Germline V gene data show CDR1 as SGHVS and CDR2 as FQNEAQ. This CDR3 contains 12 residues. V was clipped by 5 bases and J by 7 bases, with 11 bases between them.

On this clone: The DNA is left out, because the CDR3 cannot be placed on it with certainty; the CDR3 is given as TCRdb lists it. V gene TRBV12-1 combines with J gene TRBJ1-2; whether TRBD1, the table's D call, matches the DNA was not checked. TRBV12-1 corresponds to a pseudogene. The length of the CDR3 is 16 amino acids, counting both ends. The CDR3 sequence: CASSFVGTGANYGYTF.

The chain is built from TRBV5-3 and TRBJ1-6; no firm D call. TRBV5-3 is marked as an open reading frame, function uncertain. CDR3 length: 12 amino acids. Trimming took 0 bases from V and 9 from J, leaving 4 bases between them. The CDR3 coding sequence is TGTGCCAGAAGCTTGGGGGGTTCACCCCTCCACTTT. Protein: CARSLGGSPLHF.